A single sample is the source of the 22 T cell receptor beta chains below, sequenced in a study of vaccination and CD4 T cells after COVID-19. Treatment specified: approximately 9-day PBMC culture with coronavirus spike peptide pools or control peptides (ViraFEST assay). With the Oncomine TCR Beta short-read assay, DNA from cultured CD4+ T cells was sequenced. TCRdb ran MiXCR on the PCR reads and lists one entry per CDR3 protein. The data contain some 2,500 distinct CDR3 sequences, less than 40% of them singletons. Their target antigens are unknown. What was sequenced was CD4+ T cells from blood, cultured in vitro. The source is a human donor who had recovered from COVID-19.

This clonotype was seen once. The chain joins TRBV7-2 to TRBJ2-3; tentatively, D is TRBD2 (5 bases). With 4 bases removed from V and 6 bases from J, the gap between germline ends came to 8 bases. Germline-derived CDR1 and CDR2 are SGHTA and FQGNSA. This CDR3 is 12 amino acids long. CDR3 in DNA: TGTGCCAGCAGCTCCCGAGGGGATACGCAGTATTTT. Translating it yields CASSSRGDTQYF. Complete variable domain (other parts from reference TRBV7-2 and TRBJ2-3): GAGVSQSPSNKVTEKGKDVELRCDPISGHTALYWYRQSLGQGLEFLIYFQGNSAPDKSGLPSDRFSAERTGGSVSTLTIQRTQQEDSAVYLCASSSRGDTQYFGPGTRLTVL.

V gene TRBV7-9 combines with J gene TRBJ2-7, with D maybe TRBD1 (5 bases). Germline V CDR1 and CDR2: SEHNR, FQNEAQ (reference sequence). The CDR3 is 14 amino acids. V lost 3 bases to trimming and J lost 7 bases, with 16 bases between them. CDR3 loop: CASSLQGGIGEQYF. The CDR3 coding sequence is TGTGCCAGCAGCTTGCAGGGTGGAATCGGGGAGCAGTACTTC.

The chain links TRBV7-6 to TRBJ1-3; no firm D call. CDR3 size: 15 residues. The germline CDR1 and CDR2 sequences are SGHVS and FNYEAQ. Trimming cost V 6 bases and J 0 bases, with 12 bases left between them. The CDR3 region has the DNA TGTGCCAGCAGTTCAGATCCTCCCTCTGGAAACACCATATATTTT. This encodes CASSSDPPSGNTIYF.

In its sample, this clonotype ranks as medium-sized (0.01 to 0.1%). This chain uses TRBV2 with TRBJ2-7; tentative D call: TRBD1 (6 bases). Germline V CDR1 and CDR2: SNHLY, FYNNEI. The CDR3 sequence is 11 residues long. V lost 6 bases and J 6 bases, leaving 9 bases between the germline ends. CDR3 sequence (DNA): TGTGCCAGCAGAGAGACAGGCGAGCAGTACTTC. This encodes CASRETGEQYF.

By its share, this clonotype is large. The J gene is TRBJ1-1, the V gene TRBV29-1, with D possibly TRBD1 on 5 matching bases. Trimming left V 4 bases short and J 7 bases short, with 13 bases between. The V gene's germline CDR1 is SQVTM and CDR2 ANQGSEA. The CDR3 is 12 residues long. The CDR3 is CSVGGYGGEAFF. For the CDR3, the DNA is TGCAGCGTTGGAGGTTATGGGGGTGAAGCTTTCTTT.

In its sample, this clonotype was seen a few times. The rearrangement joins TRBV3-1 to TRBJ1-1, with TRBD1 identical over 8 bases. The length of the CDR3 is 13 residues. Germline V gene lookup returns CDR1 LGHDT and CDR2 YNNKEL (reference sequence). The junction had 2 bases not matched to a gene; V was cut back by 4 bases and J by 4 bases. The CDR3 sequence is CASSRTGGTEAFF. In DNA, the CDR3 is TGTGCCAGCAGCCGCACAGGGGGCACTGAAGCTTTCTTT.

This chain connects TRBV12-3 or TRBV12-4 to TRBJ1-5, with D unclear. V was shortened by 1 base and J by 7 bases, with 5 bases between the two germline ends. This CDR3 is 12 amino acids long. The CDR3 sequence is CASSLGVQPQHF. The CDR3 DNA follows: TGTGCCAGCAGTTTAGGGGTACAGCCCCAGCATTTT.

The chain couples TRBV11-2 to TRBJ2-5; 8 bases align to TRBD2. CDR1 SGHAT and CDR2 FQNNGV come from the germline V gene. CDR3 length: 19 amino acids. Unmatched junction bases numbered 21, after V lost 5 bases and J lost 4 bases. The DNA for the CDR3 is TGTGCCAGCAGCCCCTCCGGGAAGGTGGAGCGGGGGATGGGAGAGACCCAGTACTTC. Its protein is CASSPSGKVERGMGETQYF. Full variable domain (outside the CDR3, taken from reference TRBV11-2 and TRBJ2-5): EAGVAQSPRYKIIEKRQSVAFWCNPISGHATLYWYQQILGQGPKLLIQFQNNGVVDDSQLPKDRFSAERLKGVDSTLKIQPAKLEDSAVYLCASSPSGKVERGMGETQYFGPGTRLLVL.

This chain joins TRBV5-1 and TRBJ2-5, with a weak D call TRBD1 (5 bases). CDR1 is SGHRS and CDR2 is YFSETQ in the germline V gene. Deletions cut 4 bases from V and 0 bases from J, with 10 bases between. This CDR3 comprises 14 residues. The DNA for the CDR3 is TGCGCCAGCAGCCGAGACAGTAACCAAGAGACCCAGTACTTC. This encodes CASSRDSNQETQYF.

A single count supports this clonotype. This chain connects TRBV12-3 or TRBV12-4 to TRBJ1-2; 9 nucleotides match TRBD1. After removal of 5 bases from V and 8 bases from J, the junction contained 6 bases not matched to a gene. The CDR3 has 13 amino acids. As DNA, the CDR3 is TGTGCCAGCAGTGGGACAGGGAGTAACGGCTACACCTTC. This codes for CASSGTGSNGYTF.

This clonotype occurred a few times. The CDR3 region is CSATPGQVNEKLFF. CDR3 DNA: TGCAGTGCTACCCCAGGACAGGTTAATGAAAAACTGTTTTTT. The rearrangement links TRBV20-1 to TRBJ1-4; 7 bases are shared with TRBD1. The CDR3 contains 14 residues. With V trimmed by 4 bases and J by 4 bases, 6 bases remained unmatched. The germline V gene has CDR1 DFQATT and CDR2 SNEGSKA (reference sequence).

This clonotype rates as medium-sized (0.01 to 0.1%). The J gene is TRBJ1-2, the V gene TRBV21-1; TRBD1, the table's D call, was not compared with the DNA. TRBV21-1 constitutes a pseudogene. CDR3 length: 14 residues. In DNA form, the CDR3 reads TGTGCCAGTAATGACATTGGGGGCTTTGGTGGCTACACCTTC. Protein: CASNDIGGFGGYTF.

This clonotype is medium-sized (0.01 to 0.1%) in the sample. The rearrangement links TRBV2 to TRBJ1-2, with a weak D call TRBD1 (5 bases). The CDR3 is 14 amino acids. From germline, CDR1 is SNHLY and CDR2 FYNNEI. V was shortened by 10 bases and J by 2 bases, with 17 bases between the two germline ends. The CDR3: CANKKGAANYGYTF. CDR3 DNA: TGTGCCAACAAAAAAGGGGCTGCAAACTATGGCTACACCTTC.

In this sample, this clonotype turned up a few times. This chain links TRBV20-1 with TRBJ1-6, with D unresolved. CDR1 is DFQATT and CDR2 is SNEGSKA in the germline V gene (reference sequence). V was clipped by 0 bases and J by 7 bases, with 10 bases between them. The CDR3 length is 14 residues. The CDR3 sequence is CSAREKVRNSPLHF. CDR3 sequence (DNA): TGCAGTGCTAGAGAGAAGGTTCGGAATTCACCCCTCCACTTT.

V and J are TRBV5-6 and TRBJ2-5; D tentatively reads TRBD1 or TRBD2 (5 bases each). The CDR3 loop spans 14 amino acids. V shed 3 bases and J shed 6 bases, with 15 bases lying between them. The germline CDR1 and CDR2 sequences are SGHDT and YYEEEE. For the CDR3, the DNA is TGTGCCAGCAGCTCACTCCGGCAGGGACAGACCCAGTACTTC. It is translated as CASSSLRQGQTQYF.

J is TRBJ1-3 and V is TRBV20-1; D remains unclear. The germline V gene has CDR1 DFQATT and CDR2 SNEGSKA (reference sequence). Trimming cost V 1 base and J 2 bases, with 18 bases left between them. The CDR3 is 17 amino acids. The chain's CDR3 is CSARARFGLGPGNTIYF. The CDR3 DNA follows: TGCAGTGCTAGAGCCCGCTTCGGCCTTGGTCCTGGAAACACCATATATTTT.

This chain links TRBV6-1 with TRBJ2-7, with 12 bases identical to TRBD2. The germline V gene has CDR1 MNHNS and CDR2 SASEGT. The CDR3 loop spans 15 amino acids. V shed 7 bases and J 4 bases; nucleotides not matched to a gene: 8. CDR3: CASTRPTSGGYEQYF. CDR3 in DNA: TGTGCCAGCACCAGACCCACTAGCGGGGGGTACGAGCAGTACTTC.

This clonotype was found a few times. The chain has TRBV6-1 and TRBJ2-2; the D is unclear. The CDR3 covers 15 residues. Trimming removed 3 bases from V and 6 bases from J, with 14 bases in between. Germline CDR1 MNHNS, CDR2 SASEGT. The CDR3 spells CASSDSARWAGELFF. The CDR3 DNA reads TGTGCCAGCAGTGATTCCGCCAGGTGGGCCGGGGAGCTGTTTTTT.

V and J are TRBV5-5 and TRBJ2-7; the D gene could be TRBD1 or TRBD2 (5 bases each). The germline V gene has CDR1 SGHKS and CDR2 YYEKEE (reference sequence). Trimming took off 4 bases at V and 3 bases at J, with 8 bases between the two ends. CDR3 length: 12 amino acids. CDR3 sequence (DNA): TGTGCCAGCAGCCTTGGGGGCTACGAGCAGTACTTC. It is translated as CASSLGGYEQYF.

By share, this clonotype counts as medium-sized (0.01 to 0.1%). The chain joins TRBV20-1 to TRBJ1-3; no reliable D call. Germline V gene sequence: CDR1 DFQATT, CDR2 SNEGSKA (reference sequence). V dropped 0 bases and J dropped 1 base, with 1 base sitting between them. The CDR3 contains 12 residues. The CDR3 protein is CSARESGNTIYF. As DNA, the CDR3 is TGCAGTGCTAGAGAATCTGGAAACACCATATATTTT.

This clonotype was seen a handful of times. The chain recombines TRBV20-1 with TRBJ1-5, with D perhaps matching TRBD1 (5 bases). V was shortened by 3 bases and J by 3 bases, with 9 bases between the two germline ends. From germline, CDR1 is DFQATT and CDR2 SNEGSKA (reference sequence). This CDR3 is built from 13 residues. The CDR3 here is CSASQGPNQPQHF. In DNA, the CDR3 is TGCAGTGCTAGTCAGGGCCCCAATCAGCCCCAGCATTTT.

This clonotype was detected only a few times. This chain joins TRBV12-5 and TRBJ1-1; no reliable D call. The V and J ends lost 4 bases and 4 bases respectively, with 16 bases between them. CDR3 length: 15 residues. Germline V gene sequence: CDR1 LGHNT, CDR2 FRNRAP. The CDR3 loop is CASGSGRGTGTEAFF. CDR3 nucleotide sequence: TGTGCTAGTGGTTCTGGTCGGGGAACGGGCACTGAAGCTTTCTTT.